Listed below are T cell receptor beta chains from one sample, sequenced in a study of T-cell reconstitution after alpha-beta-depleted transplantation in children. TCRdb reanalysed the PCR reads using MiXCR and keeps one entry per CDR3 protein. The sample has about 510,000 distinct CDR3 sequences; more than 9.5% are singletons. The starting material was PBMCs, mostly from graft donor cells, obtained 180 days after TCRalphabeta/CD19-depleted stem cell transplant. Receptor source: a female patient aged 2-9 years who had a stem cell transplant for aplastic anemia, so the T cells may come from the graft donor. CDR3s include the opening cysteine and the closing phenylalanine or tryptophan. The order of the fields is CDR3 DNA, CDR3 protein, J gene, clone size, V gene, D gene. The D gene is left open where the match is weak. The size entry is marked missing in some rows and otherwise reads once, few, many or a size class.

CDR3nt: TGTGCCAGCAGCCCGAGGACCCAGCGAGATTCTGAAGCTTTCTTT
CDR3aa: CASSPRTQRDSEAFF
j_gene: TRBJ1-1
abundance: NA
v_gene: TRBV7-8
d_gene: NA

CDR3nt: TGTGCCAGCAGCACCCGACAGGGAGCCGACGAGCAGTACTTC
CDR3aa: CASSTRQGADEQYF
j_gene: TRBJ2-7
abundance: NA
v_gene: TRBV9
d_gene: TRBD1

CDR3nt: TGTGCCAGCAGCGTAGTGACTAGCGGGAGTTGGGGTGAGCAGTTCTTC
CDR3aa: CASSVVTSGSWGEQFF
j_gene: TRBJ2-1
abundance: NA
v_gene: TRBV9
d_gene: TRBD2

CDR3nt: TGTGCCAGCAGCCGATTAGGGGGTCTGCGGGAGGGGATAGAGCAGTTCTTC
CDR3aa: CASSRLGGLREGIEQFF
j_gene: TRBJ2-1
abundance: few
v_gene: TRBV7-2
d_gene: TRBD2

CDR3nt: TGTGCCAGCAGTATGGGACAGGGGGCCTACGAGCAGTACTTC
CDR3aa: CASSMGQGAYEQYF
j_gene: TRBJ2-7
abundance: NA
v_gene: TRBV28
d_gene: TRBD1

CDR3nt: TGTGCCAGCTCACTCCTAATAGCGGGAGATGAGCAGTTCTTC
CDR3aa: CASSLLIAGDEQFF
j_gene: TRBJ2-1
abundance: NA
v_gene: TRBV18
d_gene: TRBD2

CDR3nt: TGTGCCAGCAGTTACTACAACTACAATGAGCAGTTCTTC
CDR3aa: CASSYYNYNEQFF
j_gene: TRBJ2-1
abundance: NA
v_gene: TRBV6-2/TRBV6-3
d_gene: NA

CDR3nt: TGTGCCAGCTCACGAGGGACCCCCACCTACGAGCAGTACTTC
CDR3aa: CASSRGTPTYEQYF
j_gene: TRBJ2-7
abundance: NA
v_gene: TRBV18
d_gene: NA

CDR3nt: TGTGCCAGCAGCTTCCGTTCCCAGGGGCTGGAGACCCAGTACTTC
CDR3aa: CASSFRSQGLETQYF
j_gene: TRBJ2-5
abundance: few
v_gene: TRBV7-2
d_gene: NA

CDR3nt: TGTGCCAGCAGCATGCTCCTAGCGGGAGTCGTCAATGAGCAGTTCTTC
CDR3aa: CASSMLLAGVVNEQFF
j_gene: TRBJ2-1
abundance: NA
v_gene: TRBV7-3
d_gene: TRBD2

CDR3nt: TGTGCCACCAGCGGACCTGGACAGGAAGCTCCCTACGAGCAGTACTTC
CDR3aa: CATSGPGQEAPYEQYF
j_gene: TRBJ2-7
abundance: few
v_gene: TRBV15
d_gene: TRBD1

CDR3nt: TGTGCCAGCAGTCTACCCCGGGTTCTGGGGAACTATGGCTACACCTTC
CDR3aa: CASSLPRVLGNYGYTF
j_gene: TRBJ1-2
abundance: NA
v_gene: TRBV5-6
d_gene: NA

CDR3nt: TGCAGCGTTGAAGGTATTCCGGGACAGGGGCTACTGAACACTGAAGCTTTCTTT
CDR3aa: CSVEGIPGQGLLNTEAFF
j_gene: TRBJ1-1
abundance: many
v_gene: TRBV29-1
d_gene: TRBD1

CDR3nt: TGTGCCACCAGCAGAGAGTCCTCCAGGGGACGGACTAGCGGGAGCTACGAGCAGTACTTC
CDR3aa: CATSRESSRGRTSGSYEQYF
j_gene: TRBJ2-7
abundance: NA
v_gene: TRBV15
d_gene: TRBD2

CDR3nt: TGTGCCAGCAGCTTGACACTTCCCTACGAGCAGTACTTC
CDR3aa: CASSLTLPYEQYF
j_gene: TRBJ2-7
abundance: NA
v_gene: TRBV5-5
d_gene: NA

CDR3nt: TGTGCCAGCAGTACCCAGGGTCCTAACTATGGCTACACCTTC
CDR3aa: CASSTQGPNYGYTF
j_gene: TRBJ1-2
abundance: few
v_gene: TRBV6-1
d_gene: NA

CDR3nt: TGCAGTGCTCGACTAGCGGGAGGGGGATGGTACCAGTACTTC
CDR3aa: CSARLAGGGWYQYF
j_gene: TRBJ2-5
abundance: NA
v_gene: TRBV20-1
d_gene: TRBD2

CDR3nt: TGTGCCAGCAGTGACGGTTGGCAGGGCTACACCGGGGAGCTGTTTTTT
CDR3aa: CASSDGWQGYTGELFF
j_gene: TRBJ2-2
abundance: NA
v_gene: TRBV25-1
d_gene: NA

CDR3nt: TGTGCCACCACAGGGGGAAGCGGCAATGAGCAGTTCTTC
CDR3aa: CATTGGSGNEQFF
j_gene: TRBJ2-1
abundance: NA
v_gene: TRBV24-1
d_gene: TRBD1

CDR3nt: TGTGCCAGCAGTTACCGGGACAGGCCTGGCTACACCTTC
CDR3aa: CASSYRDRPGYTF
j_gene: TRBJ1-2
abundance: NA
v_gene: TRBV12-3/TRBV12-4
d_gene: TRBD1

CDR3nt: TGTGCCAGCAGTTACTCCGGCGGGAGGGCAGATACGCAGTATTTT
CDR3aa: CASSYSGGRADTQYF
j_gene: TRBJ2-3
abundance: NA
v_gene: TRBV6-5
d_gene: TRBD2

CDR3nt: TGTGCCAGCAGTGAATACTCTTCTGATAGCGGGAGATTTTCTAGCACAGATACGCAGTATTTT
CDR3aa: CASSEYSSDSGRFSSTDTQYF
j_gene: TRBJ2-3
abundance: NA
v_gene: TRBV25-1
d_gene: TRBD2

CDR3nt: TGTGCCAGCAGCCCCCGTTTTGCGGGAGATCGGACCGGGGAGCTGTTTTTT
CDR3aa: CASSPRFAGDRTGELFF
j_gene: TRBJ2-2
abundance: many
v_gene: TRBV9
d_gene: TRBD2

CDR3nt: TGTGCTAGTGGTCCCGGTCGGACTAAAAACATTCAGTACTTC
CDR3aa: CASGPGRTKNIQYF
j_gene: TRBJ2-4
abundance: NA
v_gene: TRBV12-5
d_gene: NA

CDR3nt: TGTGCCAGCAGTACGACAGAGCGCTACGAGCAGTACTTC
CDR3aa: CASSTTERYEQYF
j_gene: TRBJ2-7
abundance: few
v_gene: TRBV27
d_gene: NA

CDR3nt: TGCGCCAGCAGCCAGAGTAGCGGGCGTAGCTCCTACAATGAGCAGTTCTTC
CDR3aa: CASSQSSGRSSYNEQFF
j_gene: TRBJ2-1
abundance: NA
v_gene: TRBV4-1
d_gene: TRBD2

CDR3nt: TGCAGTGCCAGAAGGGAGGGGCCCACTGAAGCTTTCTTT
CDR3aa: CSARREGPTEAFF
j_gene: TRBJ1-1
abundance: NA
v_gene: TRBV20-1
d_gene: NA

CDR3nt: TGCAGTGCTAGAGCGGGGGGGCCAGGGACTGAAGCTTTCTTT
CDR3aa: CSARAGGPGTEAFF
j_gene: TRBJ1-1
abundance: few
v_gene: TRBV20-1
d_gene: NA

CDR3nt: TGCGCCAGCAAGGGCAGGGAGCATGGCTACACCTTC
CDR3aa: CASKGREHGYTF
j_gene: TRBJ1-2
abundance: few
v_gene: TRBV5-1
d_gene: NA

CDR3nt: TGCGCCAGCACGACAGGGCTTGGAAACACCATATATTTT
CDR3aa: CASTTGLGNTIYF
j_gene: TRBJ1-3
abundance: NA
v_gene: TRBV5-1
d_gene: TRBD1

CDR3nt: TGTGCCAGCAGCTTAGCTGAAGGGAAAGACACTGAAGCTTTCTTT
CDR3aa: CASSLAEGKDTEAFF
j_gene: TRBJ1-1
abundance: NA
v_gene: TRBV7-9
d_gene: NA